This T cell receptor beta chain was sequenced during a study of blood T cell repertoires in COVID-19. Whole-study context: Collection of acute and convalescent COVID-19 samples took place in the United States, Italy and Spain. PBMCs, B-cell-depleted T cells, or T cells were the source of the cDNA or gDNA that made up the material.

Original data processing: Amplification of reference gene primers was used by the study to estimate nucleated cell counts. Produced via immunoSEQ multiplex PCR; TCRdb's table is partial and in-frame only. V, J and clone size reflect that table, while D and trimming were determined from the DNA. There are some 170,000 clones in the sample; roughly 76% occur only once, and roughly 8.7% lies in the top ten. The CDR3 spans 14 residues. V lost 5 bases and J 3 bases, leaving 14 bases between the germline ends. The V gene's germline CDR1 is SGHTA and CDR2 FQGNSA. The TCR sequence derives from a woman between 50 and 59 years old with active or convalescent COVID-19. The chain joins TRBV7-2 to TRBJ2-7; possible D gene TRBD1, 5 bases. Source material: peripheral blood. DNA of the CDR3: TGTGCCAGCAGCGTGCAGCTCAGGGACTACGAGCAGTACTTC. It encodes CASSVQLRDYEQYF.